The 25 T cell receptor beta chains below come from one sample, sequenced in a study of blood T cell repertoires in COVID-19. Generated by immunoSEQ multiplex PCR, the TCRdb table keeps only in-frame clones and is missing some. Among 250,000 to 350,000 clones listed, 90% were seen once. The material sequenced was PBMCs or T cells enriched from blood (not recorded which). The receptors come from a woman aged 18-29 years with acute COVID-19.

The J gene is TRBJ2-7, the V gene TRBV21-1; the table names TRBD1, a call not compared with the DNA. TRBV21-1 is described as a pseudogene. The CDR3 length is 16 residues. This chain's CDR3 is CASSKGTSGTPYEQYF. CDR3 sequence (DNA): TGTGCCAGCAGCAAAGGCACATCCGGGACACCCTACGAGCAGTACTTC.

The gene calls are TRBV15 and TRBJ2-7; TRBD2 aligns across 7 bases. This CDR3 is built from 14 residues. The trim removed 5 bases at V and 6 bases at J, leaving 10 bases unmatched. Germline V gives CDR1 LNHNV, CDR2 YYDKDF (reference sequence). CDR3: CATSRRTSLAEQYF. In DNA form, the CDR3 reads TGTGCCACCAGCCGCCGGACTAGTCTTGCCGAGCAGTACTTC.

The chain is built from TRBV19 and TRBJ1-5; the match to TRBD1 covers 8 bases. There are 15 residues in the CDR3. The J segment lost 5 bases and the V segment lost 5 bases, leaving 8 bases of the junction unmatched. Germline V lookup: CDR1 LNHDA, CDR2 SQIVND (reference sequence). CDR3 nucleotide sequence: TGTGCCAGTAGTTATGCCGGACAGGGAGATCAGCCCCAGCATTTT. Protein sequence: CASSYAGQGDQPQHF.

This chain connects TRBV11-2 to TRBJ2-1; 7 positions match TRBD2. Germline values: CDR1 SGHAT, CDR2 FQNNGV. Unmatched junction bases numbered 5, after V lost 1 base and J lost 8 bases. The CDR3 runs to 14 residues. The CDR3 is CASSLGLGGYEQFF. The CDR3, as DNA: TGTGCCAGCAGCTTAGGTCTGGGAGGGTATGAGCAGTTCTTC.

This clone was counted only a few times. This chain joins TRBV21-1 and TRBJ1-1. TRBV21-1 is a documented pseudogene. CDR3 size: 13 residues. The CDR3 nucleotides read TGTGCCGGTGACCGGGGAACGAACACTGAAGCTTTCTTT. This codes for CAGDRGTNTEAFF.

The chain uses TRBV18 and TRBJ2-2, with D uncertain. Germline V gives CDR1 KGHSH, CDR2 LQKENI. With 3 bases removed from V and 2 bases from J, the gap between germline ends came to 7 bases. The CDR3 contains 14 residues. In DNA form, the CDR3 reads TGTGCCAGCTCACCTTCCCCAAACACCGGGGAGCTGTTTTTT. Translating it yields CASSPSPNTGELFF.

The chain has TRBV6-2 or TRBV6-3 and TRBJ2-1; no reliable D call. Trimming stripped 0 bases from V and 5 bases from J, with 11 bases between. The CDR3 consists of 15 residues. Germline CDR1 MNHEY, CDR2 SVGEGT. This CDR3 is CASSYSAYTNNEQFF. Here the CDR3 DNA reads TGTGCCAGCAGTTACTCTGCCTATACCAACAATGAGCAGTTCTTC.

The chain has TRBV6-2 or TRBV6-3 and TRBJ2-7, with D possibly matching TRBD2 (5 bases). Germline V CDR1 and CDR2: MNHEY, SVGEGT. V was pared by 6 bases and J by 2 bases, with 14 bases between. The CDR3 sequence is 14 residues long. The CDR3 is CASSIATRTYEQYF. The CDR3 DNA follows: TGTGCCAGCAGCATAGCGACCCGTACCTACGAGCAGTACTTC.

The rearrangement links TRBV3-1 (or the pseudogene TRBV3-2) to TRBJ2-1, with a weak D call TRBD2 (6 bases). The CDR3 extends over 16 amino acids. The germline CDR1 and CDR2 sequences are LGHDT and YNNKEL (reference sequence). The V and J ends lost 6 bases and 4 bases respectively, with 19 bases between them. As DNA, the CDR3 is TGTGCCAGCAGTCACGGTAGTAGCGGTTCTTACAATGAGCAGTTCTTC. Encoded protein: CASSHGSSGSYNEQFF.

This chain connects TRBV14 to TRBJ2-7; TRBD1 agrees at 9 bases. Germline loops: CDR1 SGHDN, CDR2 FVKESK. CDR3 length equals 14 residues. The V gene end was trimmed by 4 bases and the J gene end by 2 bases; junction bases not matched to a gene: 3. In DNA, the CDR3 is TGTGCCAGCAGCCGGACAGGGGTCACCTACGAGCAGTACTTC. Translating it yields CASSRTGVTYEQYF.

Notes on this clone: Other nucleotide sequences from this sample produce the same CDR3. This chain links TRBV7-9 with TRBJ2-7; a possible D gene is TRBD2 (5 bases). In germline, CDR1 is SEHNR, CDR2 FQNEAQ (reference sequence). The CDR3 is 13 amino acids. V was trimmed by 5 bases and J by 3 bases, leaving 11 bases between them. The CDR3, as DNA: TGTGCCAGCAGCCTCGGACTGTACTACGAGCAGTACTTC. It is translated as CASSLGLYYEQYF. The variable domain in full, with the rest retrieved from reference TRBV7-9 and TRBJ2-7, is DTGVSQNPRHKITKRGQNVTFRCDPISEHNRLYWYRQTLGQGPEFLTYFQNEAQLEKSRLLSDRFSAERPKGSFSTLEIQRTEQGDSAMYLCASSLGLYYEQYFGPGTRLTVT.

The chain carries TRBV7-9 and TRBJ2-1; 10 nucleotides agree with TRBD2. The CDR3 extends over 16 amino acids. The junction had 6 bases not matched to a gene; V was cut back by 5 bases and J by 2 bases. The germline V gene has CDR1 SEHNR and CDR2 FQNEAQ (reference sequence). The CDR3, as DNA: TGTGCCAGCAGCCCGAGAGCGGGAGGGGCCTACAATGAGCAGTTCTTC. Translated, it gives CASSPRAGGAYNEQFF.

This clone showed up just once. The V gene is TRBV19, the J gene TRBJ1-6; a weak D match, TRBD1 (5 bases). The CDR3 loop spans 14 amino acids. Trimming pared 6 bases from V and 6 bases from J, leaving 12 bases between. Germline V gene lookup returns CDR1 LNHDA and CDR2 SQIVND (reference sequence). CDR3 protein: CASRRDRGNSPLHF. The DNA of the CDR3 is TGTGCCAGTAGACGCGACAGAGGTAATTCACCCCTCCACTTT. The entire variable domain, with the rest obtained from reference TRBV19 and TRBJ1-6, is as follows: DGGITQSPKYLFRKEGQNVTLSCEQNLNHDAMYWYRQDPGQGLRLIYYSQIVNDFQKGDIAEGYSVSREKKESFPLTVTSAQKNPTAFYLCASRRDRGNSPLHFGNGTRLTVT.

The chain combines TRBV12-3 or TRBV12-4 with TRBJ2-1; 7 bases are shared with TRBD2. The V and J ends lost 8 bases and 6 bases, in that order; junction bases with no gene match: 7. The CDR3 has 13 amino acids. The CDR3 is CASGSGTRNEQFF. In nucleotides, the CDR3 is TGTGCCAGCGGAAGCGGGACGCGCAATGAGCAGTTCTTC.

This chain connects TRBV3-1 (or the pseudogene TRBV3-2) to TRBJ1-6; TRBD1 is a possible D gene (6 bases). The V gene's germline CDR1 is LGHDT and CDR2 YNNKEL (reference sequence). The CDR3 extends over 19 amino acids. The V and J ends lost 1 base and 0 bases respectively, with 16 bases between them. In DNA, the CDR3 is TGTGCCAGCAGCCAAGGGACGGGCAGGGGAAGCTCCTATAATTCACCCCTCCACTTT. It is translated as CASSQGTGRGSSYNSPLHF.

This clone was seen a single time. This chain links TRBV5-1 with TRBJ2-2, with TRBD2 identical over 9 bases. This CDR3 has 16 amino acids. With 2 bases clipped from V and 0 bases from J, the junction kept 2 bases outside the gene matches. Germline V gives CDR1 SGHRS, CDR2 YFSETQ. The DNA for the CDR3 is TGCGCCAGCAGCTTAGTAGCGGGGGCGAACACCGGGGAGCTGTTTTTT. The encoded protein is CASSLVAGANTGELFF.

This clone has a single count. V and J are TRBV5-6 and TRBJ2-7, with D tentatively TRBD1 (6 bases). The V and J ends lost 4 bases and 5 bases respectively, with 22 bases between them. The CDR3 runs 16 residues. Germline V gene lookup returns CDR1 SGHDT and CDR2 YYEEEE. CDR3: CASSGATQGRPDEQYF. CDR3 DNA: TGTGCCAGCAGCGGAGCGACACAGGGAAGGCCAGACGAGCAGTACTTC.

Note on this clone: Other nucleotide sequences in the sample specify the same CDR3. J is TRBJ2-1 and V is TRBV12-3 or TRBV12-4, with unresolved D. Trimming took 5 bases from V and 0 from J, leaving 5 bases between them. This CDR3 has 13 residues. CDR3 in amino acids: CASSGSSYNEQFF. Here the CDR3 DNA reads TGTGCCAGCAGTGGCAGCTCCTACAATGAGCAGTTCTTC.

The chain combines TRBV18 with TRBJ1-3, with unresolved D. This CDR3 spans 17 amino acids. V gave up 3 bases and J gave up 0 bases, with 15 bases separating them. Germline assignment: CDR1 KGHSH and CDR2 LQKENI. The CDR3 region has the DNA TGTGCCAGCTCACCGGACTTCCTGAGGCACTCTGGAAACACCATATATTTT. As protein: CASSPDFLRHSGNTIYF.

The chain carries TRBV6-5 and TRBJ1-5; TRBD1 matches at 7 bases. There are 12 residues in the CDR3. The germline gives CDR1 MNHEY, CDR2 SVGAGI. V lost 11 bases to trimming and J lost 4 bases; unmatched junction nucleotides: 5. The CDR3 coding sequence is TGTGCCTCAACGACAGGGAATCAGCCCCAGCATTTT. Amino acid sequence: CASTTGNQPQHF.

This chain joins TRBV7-2 and TRBJ2-7; TRBD2 matches at 14 bases. The CDR3 sequence is 16 residues long. Germline CDR1 reads SGHTA; CDR2 reads FQGNSA. Losses at the gene ends were 1 base for V and 4 bases for J; bases not matched to a gene: 3. CDR3 loop: CASSLGGLAGVYEQYF. Here the CDR3 DNA reads TGTGCCAGCAGCTTAGGGGGACTAGCGGGAGTGTACGAGCAGTACTTC.

The chain links TRBV27 to TRBJ1-2; D is uncertain. This CDR3 contains 13 residues. V lost 5 bases and J 4 bases, leaving 11 bases between the germline ends. In germline, CDR1 is MNHEY, CDR2 SMNVEV (reference sequence). CDR3 sequence (DNA): TGTGCCAGCAGTGCAACCGGGTCCTATGGCTACACCTTC. Protein sequence: CASSATGSYGYTF.

V and J are TRBV2 and TRBJ1-5; no clear D. Deletions cut 4 bases from V and 4 bases from J, with 8 bases between. Germline V gene data show CDR1 as SNHLY and CDR2 as FYNNEI. This CDR3 has 13 residues. The CDR3 sequence is CASSAEGNQPQHF. The CDR3 nucleotides are TGTGCCAGCAGTGCGGAGGGAAATCAGCCCCAGCATTTT.

This chain links TRBV28 with TRBJ2-7; weak D call: TRBD2 (6 bases). Deletions cut 5 bases from V and 0 bases from J, with 14 bases between. The germline V gene encodes CDR1 MDHEN and CDR2 SYDVKM. This CDR3 has 15 residues. The CDR3 protein is CASSLWDGGSYEQYF. CDR3 DNA sequence: TGTGCCAGCAGTCTTTGGGACGGGGGCTCCTACGAGCAGTACTTC.

The rearrangement links TRBV10-1 to TRBJ1-2; tentative D call: TRBD1 (6 bases). Germline V gene data show CDR1 as WNHNN and CDR2 as SYGVQD (reference sequence). This CDR3 spans 13 amino acids. Trimming pared 10 bases from V and 3 bases from J, leaving 15 bases between. The CDR3, as DNA: TGCGCCAACGCAACAGGGATGGACTATGGCTACACCTTC. The encoded protein is CANATGMDYGYTF.